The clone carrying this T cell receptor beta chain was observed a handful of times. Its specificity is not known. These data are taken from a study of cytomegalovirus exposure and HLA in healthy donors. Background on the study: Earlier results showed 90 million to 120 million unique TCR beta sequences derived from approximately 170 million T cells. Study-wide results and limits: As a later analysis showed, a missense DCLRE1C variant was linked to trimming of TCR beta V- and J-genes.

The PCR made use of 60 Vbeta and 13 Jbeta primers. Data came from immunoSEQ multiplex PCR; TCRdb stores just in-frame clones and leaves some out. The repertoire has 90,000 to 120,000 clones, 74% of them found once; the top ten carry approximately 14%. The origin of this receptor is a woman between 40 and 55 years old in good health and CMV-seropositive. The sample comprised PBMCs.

The CDR3 coding sequence is TGTGCCAGCAGCTCGACCGCCCTAGCGGGGGGTCGTAATGAGCAGTTCTTC. Its translation: CASSSTALAGGRNEQFF. The rearrangement links TRBV7-2 to TRBJ2-1, with 11 bases fitting TRBD2. The CDR3 sequence is 17 residues long. Germline CDR1 and CDR2: SGHTA and FQGNSA. J was trimmed by 7 bases and V by 4 bases; bases with no gene match: 12.